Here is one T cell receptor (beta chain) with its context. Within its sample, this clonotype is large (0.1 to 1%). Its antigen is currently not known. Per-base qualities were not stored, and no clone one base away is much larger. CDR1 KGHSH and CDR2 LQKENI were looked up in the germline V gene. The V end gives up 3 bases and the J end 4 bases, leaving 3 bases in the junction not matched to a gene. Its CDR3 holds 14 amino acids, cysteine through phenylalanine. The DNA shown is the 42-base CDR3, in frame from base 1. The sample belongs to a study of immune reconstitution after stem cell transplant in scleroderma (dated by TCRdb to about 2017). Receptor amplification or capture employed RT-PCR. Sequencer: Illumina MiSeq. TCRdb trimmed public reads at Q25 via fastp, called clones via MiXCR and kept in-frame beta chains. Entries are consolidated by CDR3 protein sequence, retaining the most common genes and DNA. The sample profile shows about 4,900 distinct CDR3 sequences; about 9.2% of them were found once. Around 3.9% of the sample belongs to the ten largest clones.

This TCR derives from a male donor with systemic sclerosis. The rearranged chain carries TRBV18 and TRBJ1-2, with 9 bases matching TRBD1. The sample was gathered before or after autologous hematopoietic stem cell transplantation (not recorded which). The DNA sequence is TGTGCCAGCTCACCCTCGACAGGGGGCTATGGCTACACCTTC. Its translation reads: CASSPSTGGYGYTF.